What follows are 28 T cell receptor beta chains derived from one specimen sequenced in a study of Ad26.COV2.S vaccination and SARS-CoV-2 variants. Specified treatment: 15 to 20 received Ad26.COV2.S at low or high dose, single or two shots; 5 received placebo; per-sample allocation not given. On day 63 after the first injection, vaccine and placebo recipients gave samples. The table came from immunoSEQ multiplex PCR; TCRdb's copy has only in-frame clones and leaves some out. The sample includes 430,000 or so clones, 89% of them seen just once. This sample comprised peripheral blood, obtained in a trial of Ad26.COV2.S vaccine versus placebo. These receptors all stem from a person between 18 and 59 years old who received the Ad26.COV2.S COVID-19 vaccine or a placebo.

The J gene is TRBJ1-5, the V gene TRBV11-2, with D uncertain. CDR3 length: 15 amino acids. The germline CDR1 and CDR2 sequences are SGHAT and FQNNGV. Trimming took off 0 bases at V and 5 bases at J, with 11 bases between the two ends. The CDR3 protein is CASSLDEGSDQPQHF. CDR3 coding DNA: TGTGCCAGCAGCTTAGATGAGGGCAGCGATCAGCCCCAGCATTTT.

The chain recombines TRBV29-1 with TRBJ2-1; 7 bases line up with TRBD1. Trimming cost V 2 bases and J 9 bases; bases outside gene matches: 13. This CDR3 has 15 amino acids. Germline-derived CDR1 and CDR2 are SQVTM and ANQGSEA. The CDR3 protein is CSVENKRGPDGEQFF. The CDR3 region has the DNA TGCAGCGTTGAAAACAAAAGGGGGCCGGACGGTGAGCAGTTCTTC.

The V gene is TRBV7-9, the J gene TRBJ1-2; D not resolved. CDR1 and CDR2 from the germline V gene are SEHNR and FQNEAQ (reference sequence). The CDR3 extends over 11 amino acids. V dropped 4 bases and J dropped 5 bases, with 5 bases sitting between them. The DNA for the CDR3 is TGTGCCAGCAGCTCAAGTTATGGCTACACCTTC. Its protein is CASSSSYGYTF.

This chain connects TRBV6-4 to TRBJ2-3; 8 bases are shared with TRBD2. The ends lost 4 bases at V and 1 base at J; junction bases unmatched: 4. The CDR3 is 15 residues long. Germline V gene sequence: CDR1 MRHNA, CDR2 SNTAGT. CDR3 nucleotide sequence: TGTGCCAGCAGTGTCAGCGGGAGAGGCACAGATACGCAGTATTTT. It translates to CASSVSGRGTDTQYF.

The CDR3 loop is CASSHEAGGDNEQFF. CDR3 coding DNA: TGTGCCAGCAGCCACGAGGCGGGAGGGGACAATGAGCAGTTCTTC. The chain recombines TRBV3-1 (or the pseudogene TRBV3-2) with TRBJ2-1, with 9 positions matching TRBD2. The CDR3 runs to 15 residues. V was pared by 3 bases and J by 5 bases, with 5 bases of the junction left unmatched. Germline CDR1 and CDR2: LGHDT and YNNKEL (reference sequence).

The chain uses TRBV6-2 or TRBV6-3 and TRBJ2-3; 10 bases map to TRBD2. The J segment lost 6 bases and the V segment lost 1 base, leaving 4 bases of the junction unmatched. The CDR3 runs to 15 residues. Germline CDR1 is MNHEY and CDR2 is SVGEGT. CDR3 region: CASSYYLSGRDTQYF. DNA of the CDR3: TGTGCCAGCAGTTACTACCTTAGCGGGAGGGATACGCAGTATTTT.

The V call is TRBV5-1, the J call TRBJ2-7; TRBD2 is a possible D gene (5 bases). This CDR3 spans 14 amino acids. Trimming shortened V by 4 bases and J by 3 bases, and 14 bases separated the two germline ends. Germline V gives CDR1 SGHRS, CDR2 YFSETQ. CDR3 sequence: CASSPEVWVYEQYF. The CDR3 nucleotides are TGCGCCAGCAGCCCGGAGGTTTGGGTCTACGAGCAGTACTTC.

This chain uses TRBV24-1 with TRBJ2-1, with TRBD2 matching 13 bases. Per germline, CDR1 KGHDR and CDR2 SFDVKD. The junction had 7 bases not matched to a gene; V was cut back by 3 bases and J by 0 bases. This CDR3 comprises 19 residues. CDR3 region: CATSDPGTSGESSYNEQFF. In DNA, the CDR3 is TGTGCCACCAGTGATCCGGGGACTAGCGGGGAGAGCTCCTACAATGAGCAGTTCTTC.

V gene TRBV5-6 combines with J gene TRBJ1-2; D is perhaps TRBD1 (6 bases). V was clipped by 0 bases and J by 5 bases, with 14 bases between them. The V gene's germline CDR1 is SGHDT and CDR2 YYEEEE. The CDR3 is 15 amino acids. The CDR3 DNA reads TGTGCCAGCAGCTTGGGTGGGGGCGCGAGGTATGGCTACACCTTC. Its protein is CASSLGGGARYGYTF.

The V gene is TRBV28, the J gene TRBJ1-1, with D possibly TRBD1 on 6 matching bases. Trimming left V 5 bases short and J 6 bases short, with 19 bases between. This CDR3 comprises 15 residues. Germline CDR1 is MDHEN and CDR2 is SYDVKM. DNA of the CDR3: TGTGCCAGCAGTGAGAGCGTATGGGGGGCCGCTGAAGCTTTCTTT. Translated, it gives CASSESVWGAAEAFF. The full variable domain, completed using reference TRBV28 and TRBJ1-1, is DVKVTQSSRYLVKRTGEKVFLECVQDMDHENMFWYRQDPGLGLRLIYFSYDVKMKEKGDIPEGYSVSREKKERFSLILESASTNQTSMYLCASSESVWGAAEAFFGQGTRLTVV.

The chain uses TRBV5-4 and TRBJ2-1; 10 bases are a match to TRBD2. This CDR3 region has 13 residues. V lost 0 bases and J lost 9; bases outside the gene matches: 0. In germline, CDR1 is SGHNT, CDR2 YYREEE (reference sequence). CDR3 in amino acids: CASSLASGSEQFF. DNA of the CDR3: TGTGCCAGCAGCTTGGCTAGCGGGAGTGAGCAGTTCTTC.

The rearrangement uses TRBV5-1 and TRBJ1-3; the D is unclear. The CDR3 contains 14 residues. Germline assignment: CDR1 SGHRS and CDR2 YFSETQ. Trimming stripped 7 bases from V and 2 bases from J, with 13 bases between. The CDR3 sequence: CASGRVGPGNTIYF. The CDR3, as DNA: TGCGCCAGCGGGCGGGTAGGGCCTGGAAACACCATATATTTT.

The chain joins TRBV6-2 or TRBV6-3 to TRBJ2-7, with TRBD1 matching over 8 bases. The J segment lost 2 bases and the V segment lost 2 bases, leaving 8 bases of the junction unmatched. CDR1 is MNHEY and CDR2 is SVGEGT in the germline V gene. The CDR3 consists of 16 residues. In DNA, the CDR3 is TGTGCCAGCAGTTACCACCGGGACAGGTTAACCTACGAGCAGTACTTC. Its protein product is CASSYHRDRLTYEQYF.

This clone was seen just once. The rearrangement links TRBV6-5 to TRBJ1-1, with D hard to call. CDR1 is MNHEY, CDR2 SVGAGI, per germline. The CDR3 consists of 16 residues. V gave up 1 base and J gave up 4 bases, with 16 bases separating them. The CDR3 sequence is CASSYYVGSTTTEAFF. The DNA for the CDR3 is TGTGCCAGCAGTTACTATGTGGGCAGTACAACCACTGAAGCTTTCTTT.

This sequence joins TRBV7-2 and TRBJ1-5, with TRBD1 matching 7 bases. J was trimmed by 5 bases and V by 3 bases; bases with no gene match: 4. Germline V gene lookup returns CDR1 SGHTA and CDR2 FQGNSA. The CDR3 has 14 residues. The CDR3 DNA is TGTGCCAGCAGCTTTGGCAGGGGGGATCAGCCCCAGCATTTT. This sequence encodes CASSFGRGDQPQHF.

This clone was recorded only once. V is TRBV5-4 and J is TRBJ1-1; D is ambiguous. Trimming stripped 0 bases from V and 2 bases from J, with 11 bases between. This CDR3 region has 15 residues. Germline V gives CDR1 SGHNT, CDR2 YYREEE (reference sequence). DNA of the CDR3: TGTGCCAGCAGCTTGGCCCCATGGGATAACACTGAAGCTTTCTTT. It yields the protein CASSLAPWDNTEAFF.

The genes are TRBV5-4 and TRBJ2-5; a possible D gene is TRBD2 (6 bases). The germline V gene has CDR1 SGHNT and CDR2 YYREEE (reference sequence). Trimming shortened V by 0 bases and J by 7 bases, and 16 bases separated the two germline ends. This CDR3 has 15 amino acids. CDR3 DNA sequence: TGTGCCAGCAGCTTGGACGGGAGCAGCGTTGGGACCCAGTACTTC. Protein sequence: CASSLDGSSVGTQYF. Drawing the rest from reference TRBV5-4 and TRBJ2-5, the complete variable domain is ETGVTQSPTHLIKTRGQQVTLRCSSQSGHNTVSWYQQALGQGPQFIFQYYREEENGRGNFPPRFSGLQFPNYSSELNVNALELDDSALYLCASSLDGSSVGTQYFGPGTRLLVL.

This rearrangement joins TRBV11-3 to TRBJ2-2, with D maybe TRBD1 (5 bases). The V end was cut by 0 bases, the J end by 7 bases, with 15 bases between. The CDR3 spans 16 residues. CDR1 and CDR2 (germline): SGHNT, YENEEA. CDR3 amino acids: CASSLDLGREGGELFF. CDR3 nucleotides: TGTGCCAGCAGCTTAGATCTTGGCAGGGAAGGCGGGGAGCTGTTTTTT.

CDR3 sequence reads: CASSLAGTRYNEQFF. The CDR3 region has the DNA TGTGCCAGCAGTTTAGCCGGGACAAGATACAATGAGCAGTTCTTC. This sequence joins TRBV28 and TRBJ2-1, with a weak D call TRBD1 (6 bases). Germline V gives CDR1 MDHEN, CDR2 SYDVKM. Trimming left V 2 bases short and J 4 bases short, with 12 bases between. The CDR3 covers 15 residues.

J is TRBJ2-3 and V is TRBV25-1; D remains unclear. The germline V gene has CDR1 MGHDK and CDR2 SYGVNS. CDR3 length equals 15 residues. V was pared by 6 bases and J by 5 bases, with 18 bases between. The CDR3 loop reads CASRPTEQVLDTQYF. The CDR3 region has the DNA TGTGCCAGCAGACCGACGGAGCAGGTCCTAGATACGCAGTATTTT.

This rearrangement joins TRBV6-5 to TRBJ1-3; D ambiguous. The CDR3 has 15 amino acids. V lost 0 bases and J lost 2, with 8 bases in between. Germline lookup yields CDR1 MNHEY and CDR2 SVGAGI. The CDR3 nucleotides read TGTGCCAGCAGTTACTCGAGGTCGGCTGGAAACACCATATATTTT. Protein sequence: CASSYSRSAGNTIYF.

This chain connects TRBV6-1 to TRBJ1-3; possible D gene TRBD1, 5 bases. CDR3 length: 11 amino acids. The V end was cut by 2 bases, the J end by 16 bases, with 12 bases between. Germline V gene data show CDR1 as MNHNS and CDR2 as SASEGT. CDR3 coding DNA: TGTGCCAGCAGTGAATCTAGACAGATCTATTTT. It is translated as CASSESRQIYF.

The V gene is TRBV7-2, the J gene TRBJ2-3; D possibly corresponds to TRBD1 (6 bases). The germline V gene encodes CDR1 SGHTA and CDR2 FQGNSA. The CDR3 is made up of 16 amino acids. Trimming cost V 5 bases and J 3 bases, with 18 bases left between them. CDR3 nucleotides: TGTGCCAGCAGCCTACACCACAGGGTTTTTACAGATACGCAGTATTTT. It yields the protein CASSLHHRVFTDTQYF.

V gene TRBV6-2 or TRBV6-3 combines with J gene TRBJ1-6; D may be TRBD1 (5 bases). Germline assignment: CDR1 MNHEY and CDR2 SVGEGT. The V and J ends lost 2 bases and 0 bases respectively, with 14 bases between them. This CDR3 is 18 amino acids long. In DNA form, the CDR3 reads TGTGCCAGCAGTTACCGTTTGGGGGTGAGCTCCTATAATTCACCCCTCCACTTT. It translates to CASSYRLGVSSYNSPLHF.

CDR3 residues: CASSIRETGVAFF. The CDR3, as DNA: TGTGCCAGTAGTATAAGGGAGACAGGGGTGGCTTTCTTT. The rearrangement joins TRBV19 to TRBJ1-1, with TRBD1 matching 8 bases. This CDR3 has 13 residues. Germline-derived CDR1 and CDR2 are LNHDA and SQIVND (reference sequence). With V trimmed by 2 bases and J by 11 bases, 7 bases remained unmatched.

V gene TRBV5-1 combines with J gene TRBJ1-1; TRBD1 matches at 9 bases. J lost 0 bases, V lost 6 bases, and 6 bases had no gene match. This CDR3 comprises 15 residues. Looked up from germline, CDR1 is SGHRS and CDR2 is YFSETQ. Here the CDR3 DNA reads TGCGCCAGCACGCCCGGGACAGGGCTGAACACTGAAGCTTTCTTT. Translating gives CASTPGTGLNTEAFF.

The rearrangement uses TRBV7-2 and TRBJ2-1; D is unclear. The V and J ends lost 2 bases and 8 bases respectively, with 7 bases between them. Germline assignment: CDR1 SGHTA and CDR2 FQGNSA. The CDR3 sequence is 12 residues long. DNA of the CDR3: TGTGCCAGCAGCTTACAACGCTATGAGCAGTTCTTC. Protein sequence: CASSLQRYEQFF.

This sequence joins TRBV2 and TRBJ1-1, with D possibly matching TRBD1 (6 bases). The CDR3 covers 11 residues. The V end was cut by 6 bases, the J end by 7 bases, with 9 bases between. Germline V gene lookup returns CDR1 SNHLY and CDR2 FYNNEI. The chain's CDR3 is CASSADSEAFF. DNA for the CDR3: TGTGCCAGCAGCGCGGACAGTGAAGCTTTCTTT.